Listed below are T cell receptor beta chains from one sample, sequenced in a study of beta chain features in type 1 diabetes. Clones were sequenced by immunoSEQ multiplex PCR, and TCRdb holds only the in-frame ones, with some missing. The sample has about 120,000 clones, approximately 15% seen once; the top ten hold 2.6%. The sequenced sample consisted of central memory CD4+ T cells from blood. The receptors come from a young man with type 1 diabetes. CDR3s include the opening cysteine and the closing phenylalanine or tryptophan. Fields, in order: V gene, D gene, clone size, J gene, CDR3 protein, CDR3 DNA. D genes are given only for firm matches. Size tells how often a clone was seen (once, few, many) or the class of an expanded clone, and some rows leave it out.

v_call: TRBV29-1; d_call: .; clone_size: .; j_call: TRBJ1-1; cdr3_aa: CSVEIGPRTEAFF; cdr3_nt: TGCAGCGTTGAAATTGGTCCTCGCACTGAAGCTTTCTTT
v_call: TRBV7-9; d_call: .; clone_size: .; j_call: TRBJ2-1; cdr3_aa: CASRGTVFSYNEQFF; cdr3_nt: TGTGCCAGCAGAGGAACGGTCTTTTCCTACAATGAGCAGTTCTTC
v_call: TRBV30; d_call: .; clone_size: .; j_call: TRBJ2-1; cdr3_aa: CAWRTLSGSYNEQFF; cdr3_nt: TGTGCCTGGAGGACGCTTAGCGGTTCCTACAATGAGCAGTTCTTC
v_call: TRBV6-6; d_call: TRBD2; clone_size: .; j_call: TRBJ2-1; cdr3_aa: CASSYSGAGSEQFF; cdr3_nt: TGTGCCAGCAGTTACAGTGGAGCGGGAAGTGAGCAGTTCTTC
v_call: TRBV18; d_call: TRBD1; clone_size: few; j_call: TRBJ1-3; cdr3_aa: CASSTGTGEGNTIYF; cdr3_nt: TGTGCCAGCTCAACAGGGACAGGGGAAGGAAACACCATATATTTT
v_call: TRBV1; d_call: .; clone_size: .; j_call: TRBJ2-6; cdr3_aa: CTSRLFCLCTSRANVLTF; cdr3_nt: TGCACCAGCAGATTGTTTTGTTTGTGCACAAGTCGGGCCAACGTCCTGACTTTC
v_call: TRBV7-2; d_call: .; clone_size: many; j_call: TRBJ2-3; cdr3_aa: CASSTRYLNTDTQYF; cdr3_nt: TGTGCCAGCAGCACGCGCTACCTGAACACAGATACGCAGTATTTT
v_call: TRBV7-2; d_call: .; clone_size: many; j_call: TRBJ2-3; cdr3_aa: CASSLSVGARYF; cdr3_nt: TGTGCCAGCAGCTTATCGGTGGGGGCCCGGTATTTT
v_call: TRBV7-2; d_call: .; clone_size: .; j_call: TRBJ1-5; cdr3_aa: CASSGTSDQPQHF; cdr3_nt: TGTGCCAGCAGCGGGACGTCGGATCAGCCCCAGCATTTT
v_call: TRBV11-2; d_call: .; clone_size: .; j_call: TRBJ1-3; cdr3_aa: CATLSSNTIYF; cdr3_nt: TGTGCCACGCTTAGTTCCAACACCATATATTTT
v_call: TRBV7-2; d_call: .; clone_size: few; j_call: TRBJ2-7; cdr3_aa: CASSPLRGRGYEQYF; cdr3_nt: TGTGCCAGCAGCCCCCTAAGGGGGAGGGGGTACGAGCAGTACTTC
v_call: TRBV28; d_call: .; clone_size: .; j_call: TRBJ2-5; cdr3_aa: CASSLFGSTVETQYF; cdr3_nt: TGTGCCAGCAGTTTATTCGGGTCTACGGTGGAGACCCAGTACTTC
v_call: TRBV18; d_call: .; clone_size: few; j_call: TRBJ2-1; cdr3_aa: CASSPRGGASTNEQFF; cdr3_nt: TGTGCCAGCTCACCAAGGGGCGGAGCGTCTACAAATGAGCAGTTCTTC
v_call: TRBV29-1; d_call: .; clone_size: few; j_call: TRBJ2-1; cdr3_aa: CSVSERGNEQFF; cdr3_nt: TGCAGCGTCTCAGAACGGGGGAATGAGCAGTTCTTC
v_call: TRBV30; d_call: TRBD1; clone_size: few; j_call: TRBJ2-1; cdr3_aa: CAWSRGTGSSNEQFF; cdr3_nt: TGTGCCTGGAGTCGGGGGACAGGGTCATCAAATGAGCAGTTCTTC
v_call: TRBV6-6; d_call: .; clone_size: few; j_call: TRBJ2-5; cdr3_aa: CASSLDRETQYF; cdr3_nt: TGTGCCAGCAGCCTCGACCGCGAGACCCAGTACTTC
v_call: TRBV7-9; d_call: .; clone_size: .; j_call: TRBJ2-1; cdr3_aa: CASSFEADYNEQFF; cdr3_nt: TGTGCCAGCAGCTTCGAAGCGGACTACAATGAGCAGTTCTTC
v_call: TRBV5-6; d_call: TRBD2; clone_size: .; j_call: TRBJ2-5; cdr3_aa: CASSLGGLEGTQYF; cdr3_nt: TGTGCCAGCAGCTTGGGGGGACTAGAGGGGACCCAGTACTTC
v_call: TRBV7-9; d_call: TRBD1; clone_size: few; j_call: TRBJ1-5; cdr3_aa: CASSPGTVLNSNQPQHF; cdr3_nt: TGTGCCAGCAGTCCCGGGACAGTCTTAAATAGCAATCAGCCCCAGCATTTT
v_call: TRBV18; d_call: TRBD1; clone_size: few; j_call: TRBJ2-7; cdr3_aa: CASSPGTGGDEQYF; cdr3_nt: TGTGCCAGCTCACCCGGGACAGGGGGCGACGAGCAGTACTTC
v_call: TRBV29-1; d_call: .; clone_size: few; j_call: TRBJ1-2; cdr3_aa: CSAILQGRSYGYTF; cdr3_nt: TGCAGCGCTATTTTACAGGGCAGAAGCTATGGCTACACCTTC
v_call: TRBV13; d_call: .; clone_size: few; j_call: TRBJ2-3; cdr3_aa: CASSRAADLTSTDTQYF; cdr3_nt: TGTGCCAGCAGCAGGGCGGCGGACCTTACTTCCACAGATACGCAGTATTTT
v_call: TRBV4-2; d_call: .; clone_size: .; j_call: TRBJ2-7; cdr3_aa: CASRGDHEQYF; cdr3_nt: TGTGCCAGCAGAGGGGACCACGAGCAGTACTTC
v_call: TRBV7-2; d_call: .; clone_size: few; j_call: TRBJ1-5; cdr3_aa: CASSPAARVENQPQHF; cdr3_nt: TGTGCCAGCAGCCCGGCCGCGCGGGTCGAGAATCAGCCCCAGCATTTT
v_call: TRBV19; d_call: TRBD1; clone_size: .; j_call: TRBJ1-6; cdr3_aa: CASSGTGGARGNSPLHF; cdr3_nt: TGTGCCAGTAGTGGCACAGGGGGCGCGCGGGGAAATTCACCCCTCCACTTT
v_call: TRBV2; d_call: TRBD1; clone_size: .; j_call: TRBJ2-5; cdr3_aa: CASPGTGGGETQYF; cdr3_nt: TGTGCCAGCCCCGGGACAGGGGGCGGAGAGACCCAGTACTTC
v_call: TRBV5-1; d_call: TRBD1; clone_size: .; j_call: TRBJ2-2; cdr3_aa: CASSAGQDTGELFF; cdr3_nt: TGCGCCAGCAGCGCGGGACAGGACACCGGGGAGCTGTTTTTT
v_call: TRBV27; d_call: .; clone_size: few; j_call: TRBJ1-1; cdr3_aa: CASSSMLVASEAFF; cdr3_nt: TGTGCCAGCAGTTCCATGTTGGTTGCATCTGAAGCTTTCTTT
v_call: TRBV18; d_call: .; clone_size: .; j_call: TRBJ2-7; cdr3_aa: CASSPTTTYEQYF; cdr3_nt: TGTGCCAGCTCACCGACAACTACCTACGAGCAGTACTTC
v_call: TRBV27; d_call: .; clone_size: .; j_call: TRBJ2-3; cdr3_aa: CASSSRQATDTQYF; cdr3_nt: TGTGCCAGCAGTTCCCGGCAGGCCACAGATACGCAGTATTTT
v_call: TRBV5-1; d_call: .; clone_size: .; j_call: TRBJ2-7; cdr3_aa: CASSSDFYEQYF; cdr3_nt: TGCGCCAGCAGCTCGGACTTCTACGAGCAGTACTTC
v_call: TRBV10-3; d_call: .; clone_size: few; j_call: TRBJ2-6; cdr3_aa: CAISETEYPGANVLTF; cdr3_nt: TGTGCCATCAGTGAGACAGAGTATCCTGGGGCCAACGTCCTGACTTTC
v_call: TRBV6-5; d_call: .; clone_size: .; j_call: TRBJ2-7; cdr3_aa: CASSRQGVRGYEQYF; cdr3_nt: TGTGCCAGCAGCCGTCAGGGTGTTCGCGGGTACGAGCAGTACTTC
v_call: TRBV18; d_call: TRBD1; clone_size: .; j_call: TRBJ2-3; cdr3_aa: CASSLGQGTDTQYF; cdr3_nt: TGTGCCAGCTCACTGGGACAGGGCACAGATACGCAGTATTTT
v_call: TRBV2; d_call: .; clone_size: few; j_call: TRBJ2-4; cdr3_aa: CASRGDGGNIQYF; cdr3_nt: TGTGCCAGCAGGGGGGACGGCGGAAACATTCAGTACTTC
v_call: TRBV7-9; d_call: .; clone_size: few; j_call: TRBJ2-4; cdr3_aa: CASSFEGFGDIQYF; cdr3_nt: TGTGCCAGCAGCTTTGAAGGGTTTGGGGACATTCAGTACTTC
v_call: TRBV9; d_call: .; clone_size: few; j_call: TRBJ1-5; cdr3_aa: CASSGNTGNQPQHF; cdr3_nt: TGTGCCAGCAGCGGCAACACAGGGAATCAGCCCCAGCATTTT
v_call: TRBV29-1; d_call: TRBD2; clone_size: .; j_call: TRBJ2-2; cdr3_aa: CSVRTSGGTGELFF; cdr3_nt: TGCAGCGTGCGAACTAGCGGGGGTACCGGGGAGCTGTTTTTT
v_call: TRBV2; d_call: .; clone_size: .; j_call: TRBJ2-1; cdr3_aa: CASSPTTSTNEQFF; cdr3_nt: TGTGCCAGCAGCCCTACGACTAGTACCAATGAGCAGTTCTTC
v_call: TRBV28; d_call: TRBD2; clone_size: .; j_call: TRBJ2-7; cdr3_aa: CASSPGGRDREQYF; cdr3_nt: TGTGCCAGCAGCCCCGGCGGGAGGGATCGCGAGCAGTACTTC
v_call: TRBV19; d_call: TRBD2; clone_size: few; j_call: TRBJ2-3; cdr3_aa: CASSVLAGYTDTQYF; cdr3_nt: TGTGCCAGTAGCGTACTAGCGGGGTACACAGATACGCAGTATTTT
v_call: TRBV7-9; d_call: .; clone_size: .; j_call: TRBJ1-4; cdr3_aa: CASSQPADSLNEKLFF; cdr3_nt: TGTGCCAGCAGCCAACCGGCGGACAGCCTAAATGAAAAACTGTTTTTT
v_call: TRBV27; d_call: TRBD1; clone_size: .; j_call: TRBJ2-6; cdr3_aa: CASSPAYWTGISSGANVLTF; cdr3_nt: TGTGCCAGCAGTCCCGCTTATTGGACAGGGATCTCATCTGGGGCCAACGTCCTGACTTTC
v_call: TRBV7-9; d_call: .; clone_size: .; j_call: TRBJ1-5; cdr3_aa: CASSLASGVNQPQHF; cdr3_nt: TGTGCCAGCAGCTTAGCGTCGGGCGTCAATCAGCCCCAGCATTTT
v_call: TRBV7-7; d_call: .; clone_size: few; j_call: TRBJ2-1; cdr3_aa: CASSLKGTDNEQFF; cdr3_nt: TGTGCTAGCAGCTTAAAAGGCACGGACAATGAGCAGTTCTTC
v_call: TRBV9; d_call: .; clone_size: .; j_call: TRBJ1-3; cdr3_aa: CASSVGGISGNTIYF; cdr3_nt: TGTGCCAGCAGCGTAGGAGGGATCTCTGGAAACACCATATATTTT
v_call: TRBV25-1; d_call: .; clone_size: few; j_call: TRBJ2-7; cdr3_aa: CASSELGTIYEQYF; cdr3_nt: TGTGCCAGCAGTGAGCTGGGCACAATCTACGAGCAGTACTTC
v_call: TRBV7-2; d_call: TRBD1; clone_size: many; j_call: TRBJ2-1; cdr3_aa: CASSPGTALNEQFF; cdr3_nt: TGTGCCAGCAGCCCAGGGACAGCACTCAATGAGCAGTTCTTC
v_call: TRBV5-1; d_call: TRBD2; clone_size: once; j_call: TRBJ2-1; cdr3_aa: CASRVGAGLAGSSGEQFF; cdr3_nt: TGCGCCAGCAGAGTGGGTGCGGGACTAGCGGGATCTTCAGGAGAGCAGTTCTTC
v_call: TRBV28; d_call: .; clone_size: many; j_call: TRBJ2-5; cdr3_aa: CASSSSSQETQYF; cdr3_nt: TGTGCCAGCAGTTCGAGTAGTCAGGAGACCCAGTACTTC
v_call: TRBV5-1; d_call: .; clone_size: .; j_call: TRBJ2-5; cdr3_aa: CASSHGEETQYF; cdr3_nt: TGCGCCAGCAGCCACGGGGAGGAGACCCAGTACTTC
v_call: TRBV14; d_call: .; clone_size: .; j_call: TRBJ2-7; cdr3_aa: CASSQAGTRAYEQYF; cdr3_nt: TGTGCCAGCAGCCAAGCGGGTACTCGGGCCTACGAGCAGTACTTC
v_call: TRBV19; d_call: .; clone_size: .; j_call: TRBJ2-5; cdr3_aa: CASSMGAETQYF; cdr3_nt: TGTGCCAGTAGTATGGGGGCGGAGACCCAGTACTTC
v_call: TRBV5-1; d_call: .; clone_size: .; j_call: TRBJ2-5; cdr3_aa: CASSSSQAFQETQYF; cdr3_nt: TGCGCCAGCAGCTCCTCACAGGCCTTCCAAGAGACCCAGTACTTC
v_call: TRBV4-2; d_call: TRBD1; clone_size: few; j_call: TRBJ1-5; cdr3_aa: CASSRNGQENQPQHF; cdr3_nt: TGTGCCAGCAGCCGGAACGGACAGGAGAATCAGCCCCAGCATTTT
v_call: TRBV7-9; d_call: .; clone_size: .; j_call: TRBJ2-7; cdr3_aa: CASGQGNHYEQYF; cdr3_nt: TGTGCCAGCGGCCAGGGAAACCACTACGAGCAGTACTTC
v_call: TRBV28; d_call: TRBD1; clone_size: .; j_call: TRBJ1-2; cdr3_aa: CASNPPGQGSSTF; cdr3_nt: TGTGCCAGCAACCCTCCGGGACAGGGTTCGTCCACCTTC
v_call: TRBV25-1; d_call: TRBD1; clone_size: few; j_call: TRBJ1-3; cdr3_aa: CASSDPRQGATGNTIYF; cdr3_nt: TGTGCCAGCAGTGACCCTCGACAGGGGGCCACTGGAAACACCATATATTTT
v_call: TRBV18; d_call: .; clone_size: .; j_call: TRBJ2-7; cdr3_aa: CASSSGAGQAYEQYF; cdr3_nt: TGTGCCAGCTCATCGGGGGCCGGTCAAGCCTACGAGCAGTACTTC